Detailed here is one T cell receptor (beta chain). A much bigger clone sits one base away, suggesting this may be a read error. The sample holds other DNA sequences that translate to the same CDR3. The source of the sample is a study of shared clonotypes between healthy human individuals. Trimming removed 3 bases from V and 7 bases from J, with 3 bases in between. The CDR3 has 11 residues. The V gene's germline CDR1 is MDHEN and CDR2 SYDVKM. Genomic DNA of each subset was evenly split across several immunoSEQ plates. Using immunoSEQ multiplex PCR, the repertoire was profiled, and TCRdb retains in-frame clones only, with some absent. The table lists roughly 720,000 clones, 90% of them singletons.

What was sequenced was memory CD8+ T cells from PBMCs. Subset of the sample: CD45RO+ cells pooled with CCR7-negative TemRA cells. This rearrangement joins TRBV28 to TRBJ1-4; D unclear. The receptor was isolated from a young man in good health. Some clones in this sample may be carry-over from other donors' samples. CDR3 in amino acids: CASSLGEKLFF. CDR3 DNA: TGTGCCAGCAGTTTGGGTGAAAAACTGTTTTTT.